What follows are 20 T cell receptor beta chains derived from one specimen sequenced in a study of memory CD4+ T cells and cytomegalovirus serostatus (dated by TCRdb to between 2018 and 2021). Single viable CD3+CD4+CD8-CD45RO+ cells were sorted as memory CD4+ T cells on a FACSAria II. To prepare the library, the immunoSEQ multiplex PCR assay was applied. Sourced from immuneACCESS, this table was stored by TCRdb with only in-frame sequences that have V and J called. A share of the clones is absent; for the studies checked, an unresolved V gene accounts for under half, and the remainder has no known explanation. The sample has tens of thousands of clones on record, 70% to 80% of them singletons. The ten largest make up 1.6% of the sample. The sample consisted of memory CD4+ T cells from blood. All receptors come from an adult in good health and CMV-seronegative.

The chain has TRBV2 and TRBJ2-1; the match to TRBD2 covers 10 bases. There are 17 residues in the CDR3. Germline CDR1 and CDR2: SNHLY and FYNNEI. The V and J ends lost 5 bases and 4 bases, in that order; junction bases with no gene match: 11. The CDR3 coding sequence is TGTGCCAGCAGTTGGTCGGGGCTAGCGGGGGTGTACAATGAGCAGTTCTTC. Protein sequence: CASSWSGLAGVYNEQFF.

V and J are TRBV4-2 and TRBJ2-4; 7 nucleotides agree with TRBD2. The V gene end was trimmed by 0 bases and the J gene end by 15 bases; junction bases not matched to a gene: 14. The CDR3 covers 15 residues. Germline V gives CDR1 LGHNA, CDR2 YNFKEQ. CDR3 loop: CASSQDATGTSVPYF. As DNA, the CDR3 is TGTGCCAGCAGCCAAGATGCGACGGGCACTAGCGTTCCGTACTTC.

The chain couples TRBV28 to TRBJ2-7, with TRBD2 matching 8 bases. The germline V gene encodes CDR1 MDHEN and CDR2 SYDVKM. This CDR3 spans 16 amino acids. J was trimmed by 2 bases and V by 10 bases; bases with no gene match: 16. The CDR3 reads CATTTTARGGPYEQYF. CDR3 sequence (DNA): TGTGCCACTACTACAACAGCCCGGGGGGGTCCCTACGAGCAGTACTTC. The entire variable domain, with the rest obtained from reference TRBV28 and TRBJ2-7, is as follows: DVKVTQSSRYLVKRTGEKVFLECVQDMDHENMFWYRQDPGLGLRLIYFSYDVKMKEKGDIPEGYSVSREKKERFSLILESASTNQTSMYLCATTTTARGGPYEQYFGPGTRLTVT.

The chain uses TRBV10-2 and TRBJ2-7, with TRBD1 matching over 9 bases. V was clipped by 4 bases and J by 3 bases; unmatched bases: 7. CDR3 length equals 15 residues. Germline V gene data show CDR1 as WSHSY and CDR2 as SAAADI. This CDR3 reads CASSVTGGGDYEQYF. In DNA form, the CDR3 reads TGCGCCAGCAGTGTCACAGGGGGCGGTGACTACGAGCAGTACTTC.

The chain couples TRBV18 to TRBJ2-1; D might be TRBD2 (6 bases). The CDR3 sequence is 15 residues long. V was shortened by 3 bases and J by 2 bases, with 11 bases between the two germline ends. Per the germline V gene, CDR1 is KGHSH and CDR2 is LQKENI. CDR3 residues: CASSPPGVPYNEQFF. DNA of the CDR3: TGTGCCAGCTCACCTCCGGGAGTACCCTACAATGAGCAGTTCTTC.

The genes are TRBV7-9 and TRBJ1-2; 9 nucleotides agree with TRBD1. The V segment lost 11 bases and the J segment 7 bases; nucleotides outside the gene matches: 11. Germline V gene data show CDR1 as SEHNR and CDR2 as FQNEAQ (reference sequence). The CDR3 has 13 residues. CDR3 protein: CAVRGGQGSGYTF. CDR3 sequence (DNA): TGTGCCGTACGGGGTGGACAGGGGAGTGGCTACACCTTC.

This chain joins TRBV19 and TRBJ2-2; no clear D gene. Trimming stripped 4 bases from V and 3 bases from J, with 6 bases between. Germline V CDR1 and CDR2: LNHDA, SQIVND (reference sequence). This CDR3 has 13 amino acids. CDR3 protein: CASSRSYTGELFF. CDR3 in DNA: TGTGCCAGTAGTAGGTCCTACACCGGGGAGCTGTTTTTT.

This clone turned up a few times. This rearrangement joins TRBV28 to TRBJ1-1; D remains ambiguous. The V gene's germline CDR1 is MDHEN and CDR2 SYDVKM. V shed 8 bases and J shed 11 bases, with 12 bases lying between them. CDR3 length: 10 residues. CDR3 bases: TGTGCCAGCGGAGGATTAGGGGCTTTCTTT. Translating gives CASGGLGAFF.

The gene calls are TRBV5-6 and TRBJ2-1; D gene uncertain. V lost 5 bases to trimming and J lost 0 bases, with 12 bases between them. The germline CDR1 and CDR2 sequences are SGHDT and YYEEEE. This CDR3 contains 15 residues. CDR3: CASRPPGSSYNEQFF. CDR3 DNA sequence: TGTGCCAGCAGACCTCCCGGGTCCTCCTACAATGAGCAGTTCTTC. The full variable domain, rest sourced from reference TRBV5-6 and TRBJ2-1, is DAGVTQSPTHLIKTRGQQVTLRCSPKSGHDTVSWYQQALGQGPQFIFQYYEEEERQRGNFPDRFSGHQFPNYSSELNVNALLLGDSALYLCASRPPGSSYNEQFFGPGTRLTVL.

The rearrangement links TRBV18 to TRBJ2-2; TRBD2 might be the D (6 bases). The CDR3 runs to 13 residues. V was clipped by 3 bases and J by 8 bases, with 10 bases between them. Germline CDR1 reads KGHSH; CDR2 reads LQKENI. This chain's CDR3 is CASSPAAGGELFF. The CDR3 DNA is TGTGCCAGCTCACCCGCGGCGGGAGGGGAGCTGTTTTTT.

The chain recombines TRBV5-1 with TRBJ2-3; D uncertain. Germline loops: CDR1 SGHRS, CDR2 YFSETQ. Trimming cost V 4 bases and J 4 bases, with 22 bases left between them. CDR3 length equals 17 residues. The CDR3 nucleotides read TGCGCCAGCAGCCACGATTCCCGAGACTCTGCCCCAGATACGCAGTATTTT. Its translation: CASSHDSRDSAPDTQYF.

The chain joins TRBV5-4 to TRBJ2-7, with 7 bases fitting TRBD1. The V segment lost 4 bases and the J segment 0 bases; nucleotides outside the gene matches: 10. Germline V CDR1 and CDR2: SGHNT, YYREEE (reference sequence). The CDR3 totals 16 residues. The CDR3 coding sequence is TGTGCCAGCAGCCCTTCGACAGGGTTGATCTCCTACGAGCAGTACTTC. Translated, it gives CASSPSTGLISYEQYF.

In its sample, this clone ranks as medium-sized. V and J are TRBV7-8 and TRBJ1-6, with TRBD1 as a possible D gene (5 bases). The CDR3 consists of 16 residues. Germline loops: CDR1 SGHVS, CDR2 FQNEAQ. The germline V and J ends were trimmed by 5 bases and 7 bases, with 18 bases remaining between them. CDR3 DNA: TGTGCCAGCAGCCCCACCGGCGGACGGGGGAATTCACCCCTCCACTTT. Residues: CASSPTGGRGNSPLHF.

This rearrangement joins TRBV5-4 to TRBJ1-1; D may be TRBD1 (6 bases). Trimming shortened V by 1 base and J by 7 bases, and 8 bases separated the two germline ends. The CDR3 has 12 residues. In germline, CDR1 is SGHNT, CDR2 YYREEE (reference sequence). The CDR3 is CASSLLDSEAFF. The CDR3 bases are TGTGCCAGCAGCTTGCTGGACAGTGAAGCTTTCTTT.

This CDR3 is CASSDQGINTGELFF. For the CDR3, the DNA is TGTGCCAGCAGTGACCAGGGGATAAACACCGGGGAGCTGTTTTTT. This chain uses TRBV2 with TRBJ2-2; weak D call: TRBD1 (6 bases). Germline V gives CDR1 SNHLY, CDR2 FYNNEI. Trimming took 3 bases from V and 2 from J, leaving 10 bases between them. The CDR3 contains 15 residues.

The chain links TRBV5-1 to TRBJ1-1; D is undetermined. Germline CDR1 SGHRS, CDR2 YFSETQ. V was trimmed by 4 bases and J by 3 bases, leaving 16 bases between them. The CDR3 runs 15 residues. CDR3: CASSPGRGLDTEAFF. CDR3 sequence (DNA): TGCGCCAGCAGCCCTGGACGCGGGCTCGACACTGAAGCTTTCTTT.

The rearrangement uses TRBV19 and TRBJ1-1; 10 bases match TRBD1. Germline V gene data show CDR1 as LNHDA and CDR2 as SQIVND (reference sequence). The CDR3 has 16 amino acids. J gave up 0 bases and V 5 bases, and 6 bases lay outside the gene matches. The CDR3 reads CASSPGQGTLNTEAFF. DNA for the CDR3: TGTGCCAGTAGTCCGGGACAGGGGACCTTGAACACTGAAGCTTTCTTT.

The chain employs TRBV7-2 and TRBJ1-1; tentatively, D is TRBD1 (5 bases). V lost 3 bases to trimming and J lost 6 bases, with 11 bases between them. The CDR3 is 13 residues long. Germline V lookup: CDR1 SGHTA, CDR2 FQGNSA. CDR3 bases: TGTGCCAGCAGCTTGGGGGGATTCGCTGAAGCTTTCTTT. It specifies CASSLGGFAEAFF.

CDR3 sequence: CASSYSHGAETQYF. In DNA, the CDR3 is TGTGCCAGCAGTTACTCACACGGGGCCGAGACCCAGTACTTC. The chain couples TRBV6-5 to TRBJ2-5; D possibly uses TRBD1 or TRBD2 (5 bases each). Germline lookup yields CDR1 MNHEY and CDR2 SVGAGI. There are 14 residues in the CDR3. V dropped 0 bases and J dropped 5 bases, with 10 bases sitting between them.

The CDR3: CASSPSGTTNYGYTF. CDR3 nucleotides: TGTGCCAGCTCACCCTCCGGGACAACCAACTATGGCTACACCTTC. V and J are TRBV18 and TRBJ1-2; perhaps TRBD1 as D (6 bases). Trimming removed 3 bases at V and 2 bases at J, with 13 bases between. The CDR3 loop spans 15 amino acids. Germline CDR1 and CDR2: KGHSH and LQKENI.